This T cell receptor (beta chain) was observed in a study of shared clonotypes between healthy human individuals. Clones were sequenced by immunoSEQ multiplex PCR, and TCRdb holds only the in-frame ones, with some missing. Of about 2.1 million clones detected, around 93% appear once; the ten largest clones hold approximately 1.6%. This clone appeared a few times. There are 16 residues in the CDR3. Germline V CDR1 and CDR2: MDHEN, SYDVKM. Between the trimmed V and J ends, which lost 4 bases and 2 bases, there was a span of 17 bases. CD8 cells classed as naive were CD45RO-negative and positively selected for CCR7, excluding terminally differentiated effector memory CD45RA+ cells.

This clonotype was obtained from a man between 18 and 29 years old in good health. Some clones in this sample may be carry-over from other donors' samples. The material sequenced was naive CD8+ T cells from PBMCs. The chain carries TRBV28 and TRBJ1-1; possibly TRBD1 for D (5 bases). DNA of the CDR3: TGTGCCAGCAGTTCCCTCCGACAGTCCGTAAACACTGAAGCTTTCTTT. Encoded protein: CASSSLRQSVNTEAFF. The full variable domain, completed using reference TRBV28 and TRBJ1-1, is DVKVTQSSRYLVKRTGEKVFLECVQDMDHENMFWYRQDPGLGLRLIYFSYDVKMKEKGDIPEGYSVSREKKERFSLILESASTNQTSMYLCASSSLRQSVNTEAFFGQGTRLTVV.